These 16 T cell receptor beta chains came from one sample sequenced in a study of OX40 agonist ivuxolimab in advanced cancers. Using immunoSEQ multiplex PCR, the repertoire was profiled, and TCRdb retains in-frame clones only, with some absent. The sample consists of roughly 79,000 clones, 70% to 90% of them appearing once. The source material was CD4+ or CD8+ T cells sorted from blood, sampled in a trial of the OX40 agonist ivuxolimab. All receptors derive from an adult with an advanced solid tumor such as melanoma, head and neck, liver or kidney cancer.

This clone was counted between two and nine times. The CDR3 is CASSENRYSYEQYF. The CDR3 DNA sequence: TGTGCCAGCAGTGAAAACAGATACTCCTACGAGCAGTACTTC. The rearrangement uses TRBV6-1 and TRBJ2-7; the D is unclear. This CDR3 is built from 14 residues. Germline assignment: CDR1 MNHNS and CDR2 SASEGT. Trimming took 2 bases from V and 0 from J, leaving 8 bases between them.

This clone occurred once. J is TRBJ2-1 and V is TRBV18, with 7 nucleotides matching TRBD2. The germline CDR1 and CDR2 sequences are KGHSH and LQKENI. This CDR3 has 16 amino acids. The junction had 12 bases not matched to a gene; V was cut back by 3 bases and J by 7 bases. CDR3 loop: CASSPIDSGEGNEQFF. DNA for the CDR3: TGTGCCAGCTCACCTATCGACTCGGGGGAGGGGAATGAGCAGTTCTTC.

This chain connects TRBV28 to TRBJ2-1; TRBD2 agrees at 16 bases. V lost 5 bases, J lost 9 bases, and 7 bases stayed unmatched. Germline V gives CDR1 MDHEN, CDR2 SYDVKM. The length of the CDR3 is 16 residues. This chain's CDR3 is CASSLGTSGRAIEQFF. Written as DNA, the CDR3 is TGTGCCAGCAGTCTCGGGACTAGCGGGAGGGCCATTGAGCAGTTCTTC.

This chain links TRBV7-9 with TRBJ2-3, with 7 bases identical to TRBD2. The CDR3 extends over 15 amino acids. Germline V lookup: CDR1 SEHNR, CDR2 FQNEAQ (reference sequence). With V trimmed by 1 base and J by 3 bases, 4 bases remained unmatched. The CDR3 protein is CASSLGGGPTDTQYF. The CDR3 nucleotides read TGTGCCAGCAGCTTAGGGGGGGGACCGACAGATACGCAGTATTTT.

CDR3 sequence (DNA): TGTGCCAGCAGTGAAGCGGGGACTTCTACCTACGAGCAGTACTTC. Its translation: CASSEAGTSTYEQYF. The chain uses TRBV2 and TRBJ2-7; D is perhaps TRBD2 (6 bases). The germline V and J ends were trimmed by 0 bases and 2 bases, with 11 bases remaining between them. The CDR3 has 15 residues. Germline CDR1 reads SNHLY; CDR2 reads FYNNEI.

The chain carries TRBV12-5 and TRBJ2-2; 11 bases align to TRBD2. The V segment lost 7 bases and the J segment 4 bases; nucleotides outside the gene matches: 23. Germline V lookup: CDR1 LGHNT, CDR2 FRNRAP. The CDR3 is 21 residues long. The CDR3 DNA sequence: TGTGCTAGTGCCGCAACCCCCCGGGACAGTTCTAGCGGGAGGACCACCGGGGAGCTGTTTTTT. Residues: CASAATPRDSSSGRTTGELFF.

The chain has TRBV5-1 and TRBJ1-4; 9 bases line up with TRBD1. Trimming took 2 bases from V and 4 from J; bases not matched to a gene: 3. CDR3 length: 15 residues. Germline V gives CDR1 SGHRS, CDR2 YFSETQ. This CDR3 reads CASSLQGADNEKLFF. CDR3 nucleotides: TGCGCCAGCAGCTTACAGGGGGCGGATAATGAAAAACTGTTTTTT.

The rearrangement links TRBV5-6 to TRBJ1-2; D remains unclear. The germline V and J ends were trimmed by 0 bases and 4 bases, with 10 bases remaining between them. Germline CDR1 is SGHDT and CDR2 is YYEEEE. The CDR3 runs 14 residues. The DNA for the CDR3 is TGTGCCAGCAGCTTGGGGAGGGAGCCCTATGGCTACACCTTC. It translates to CASSLGREPYGYTF.

The gene calls are TRBV6-5 and TRBJ1-6, with 7 nucleotides matching TRBD1. J was trimmed by 7 bases and V by 10 bases; bases with no gene match: 10. This CDR3 contains 14 residues. CDR1 is MNHEY, CDR2 SVGAGI, per germline. The CDR3 DNA reads as TGTGCCACCCTAGCCGGGACAGCAAATTCACCCCTCCACTTT. It specifies CATLAGTANSPLHF.

The chain joins TRBV6-6 to TRBJ1-1, with a tentative D call TRBD1 (6 bases). This CDR3 has 14 amino acids. Germline values: CDR1 MNHNY, CDR2 SVGAGI (reference sequence). V gave up 7 bases and J gave up 2 bases, with 14 bases separating them. This CDR3 reads CASITSGANTEAFF. The CDR3 bases are TGTGCCAGCATTACGTCGGGGGCTAACACTGAAGCTTTCTTT.

This clone was seen only once. The junction and the germline gene differ at one end; a read error may be behind it. V and J are TRBV11-2 and TRBJ2-7, with 11 bases lining up with TRBD2. CDR1 is SGHAT and CDR2 is FQNNGV in the germline V gene. The CDR3 contains 13 residues. Written as DNA, the CDR3 is TGTGCCAGCAGCCTAAGCGGGACTAGCGGAGTGCAATTC. Its translation: CASSLSGTSGVQF.

This sequence joins TRBV7-9 and TRBJ1-1; D ambiguous. The germline V gene has CDR1 SEHNR and CDR2 FQNEAQ (reference sequence). The ends were cut back, 4 bases at V and 0 bases at J, with 15 bases in the middle. The CDR3 is 16 amino acids. The CDR3 region is CASSSTSQSMNTEAFF. In nucleotides, the CDR3 is TGTGCCAGCAGCTCTACTTCACAGTCCATGAACACTGAAGCTTTCTTT.

V gene TRBV29-1 combines with J gene TRBJ1-1; possible D gene TRBD1, 5 bases. CDR1 and CDR2 (germline): SQVTM, ANQGSEA. The CDR3 runs to 13 residues. V was clipped by 5 bases and J by 5 bases, with 15 bases between them. The CDR3 region has the DNA TGCAGCGTTTCGGGCGGGGGGAATACTGAAGCTTTCTTT. This translates into CSVSGGGNTEAFF.

The CDR3 sequence: CSVDKGLNTEAFF. In nucleotides, the CDR3 is TGCAGCGTTGATAAGGGGTTGAACACTGAAGCTTTCTTT. The rearrangement joins TRBV29-1 to TRBJ1-1, with D tentatively TRBD1 (5 bases). The CDR3 totals 13 residues. V was trimmed by 3 bases and J by 0 bases, leaving 8 bases between them. Per germline, CDR1 SQVTM and CDR2 ANQGSEA.

The V and J genes are TRBV10-2 and TRBJ2-5; D assignment may be TRBD1 or TRBD2 (5 bases each). This CDR3 spans 16 amino acids. V was pared by 3 bases and J by 5 bases, with 19 bases between. Germline lookup yields CDR1 WSHSY and CDR2 SAAADI. The CDR3 region is CASSDSPGRAGETQYF. For the CDR3, the DNA is TGCGCCAGCAGTGATTCGCCAGGGCGGGCTGGGGAGACCCAGTACTTC.

The rearrangement uses TRBV19 and TRBJ1-4; D gene ambiguous. CDR1 LNHDA and CDR2 SQIVND come from the germline V gene (reference sequence). The ends were cut back, 4 bases at V and 3 bases at J, with 12 bases in the middle. The CDR3 contains 15 residues. The CDR3 region has the DNA TGTGCCAGTAGTAATCGGCGGCCCTCTAATGAAAAACTGTTTTTT. This codes for CASSNRRPSNEKLFF.